This entry features one T cell receptor (beta chain) sequence. Its antigen is undetermined. TCRdb keeps only in-frame clones here, not all; method: immunoSEQ multiplex PCR. The sample has approximately 80,000 clones; 75% to 90% are singletons. These data belong to a study of T cell responses to AZD1222 COVID-19 vaccine. Trimming left V 4 bases short and J 4 bases short, with 13 bases between. The CDR3 length is 15 residues. Germline V gene data show CDR1 as LGHDT and CDR2 as YNNKEL (reference sequence). Whole-study results and caveats: Clonal diversity may have been underestimated in mostly white British donors. Close to half of spike-specific TCRs reportedly recognize unmutated variant regions.

V and J are TRBV3-1 (or the pseudogene TRBV3-2) and TRBJ1-4, with D tentatively TRBD1 (5 bases). Sequencing was performed on peripheral blood, taken on day 0 of AZD1222 vaccination. The sequence was obtained from an adult in good health. This CDR3 reads CASSPGQGVNEKLFF. The CDR3 region has the DNA TGTGCCAGCAGCCCAGGACAAGGTGTTAATGAAAAACTGTTTTTT.